The TCR beta chain described here comes from a study of OX40 agonist ivuxolimab in advanced cancers. Trimming shortened V by 5 bases and J by 3 bases, and 17 bases separated the two germline ends. The germline V gene encodes CDR1 SGHTA and CDR2 FQGTGA. CDR3 length: 16 residues. Profiling relied on immunoSEQ multiplex PCR, and the TCRdb table lists in-frame clones only, not all of them. This table has about 58,000 clones, 70% to 90% appearing once. The sample here was CD4+ or CD8+ T cells sorted from blood, taken in a trial of the OX40 agonist ivuxolimab. The TCR originated in an adult with an advanced solid tumor such as melanoma, head and neck, liver or kidney cancer. The chain uses TRBV7-3 and TRBJ2-1; maybe TRBD1 (5 bases). The CDR3 sequence is CASSPEAGLGYNEQFF. The CDR3 nucleotides read TGTGCCAGCAGCCCAGAAGCAGGGTTAGGCTACAATGAGCAGTTCTTC.